This T cell receptor beta chain appears in the sequencing data of a study of CD8 T cells in cerebrospinal fluid in Alzheimer's disease. Overall study: Plate-based nested PCR sequencing and droplet-based sequencing measured CSF T cell clonal expansion.

This clonotype registers medium-sized by frequency. No antigen is known for it. TCRdb reprocessed the 10x single-cell sequencing reads; each CDR3 protein has one entry and no DNA is given. Its listing shows about 780 distinct CDR3 sequences. Every participant was in good physical condition without acute infectious disease. Study-wide results and limits: Healthy subjects less often had a clone of at least 3% than Alzheimer's patients. Patients with mild cognitive impairment or Alzheimer's disease had a larger top CSF clone percentage than controls.

Germline CDR1 reads SGHRS; CDR2 reads YFSETQ. The CDR3 runs 14 residues. The rearrangement uses TRBV5-1 and TRBJ1-6; TCRdb proposes TRBD1, but this gene call is untestable without DNA. The sequenced sample consisted of cerebrospinal fluid. This TCR derives from a human donor with Parkinson's disease. CDR3 sequence: CASSLGQGNSPLHF.